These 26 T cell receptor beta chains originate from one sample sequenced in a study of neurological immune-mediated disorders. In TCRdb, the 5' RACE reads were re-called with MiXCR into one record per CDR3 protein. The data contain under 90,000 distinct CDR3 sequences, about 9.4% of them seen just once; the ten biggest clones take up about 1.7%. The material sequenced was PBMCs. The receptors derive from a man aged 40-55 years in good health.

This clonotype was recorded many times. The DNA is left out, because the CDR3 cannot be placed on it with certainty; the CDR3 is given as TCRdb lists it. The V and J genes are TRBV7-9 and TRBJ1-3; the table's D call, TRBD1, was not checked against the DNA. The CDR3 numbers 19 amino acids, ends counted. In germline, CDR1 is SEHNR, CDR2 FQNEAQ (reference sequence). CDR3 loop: CASSSTLGQGGRAGNTIYF.

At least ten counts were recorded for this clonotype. The CDR3 sequence: CSAPRGSGGQISNNEQFF. Here the CDR3 DNA reads TGCAGTGCTCCCCGGGGTAGCGGGGGGCAGATTTCCAACAATGAGCAGTTCTTC. The chain links TRBV20-1 to TRBJ2-1; 10 positions match TRBD2. The trim removed 5 bases at V and 5 bases at J, leaving 18 bases unmatched. CDR1 and CDR2 from the germline V gene are DFQATT and SNEGSKA (reference sequence). This CDR3 has 18 residues.

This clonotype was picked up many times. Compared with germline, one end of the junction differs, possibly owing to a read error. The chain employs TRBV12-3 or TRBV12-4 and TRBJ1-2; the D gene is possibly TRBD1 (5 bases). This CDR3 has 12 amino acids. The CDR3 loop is CASSLALRVSLF. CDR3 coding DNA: TGTGCCAGCAGTTTAGCGCTCAGGGTGTCCCTCTTC.

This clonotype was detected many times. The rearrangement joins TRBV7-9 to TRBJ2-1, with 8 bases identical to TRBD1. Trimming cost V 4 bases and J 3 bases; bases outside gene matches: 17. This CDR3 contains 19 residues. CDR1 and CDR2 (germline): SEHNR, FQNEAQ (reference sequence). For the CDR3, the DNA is TGTGCCAGCAGCTCCCTACGTGCTAGCCGCGGGACAGGCTACAATGAGCAGTTCTTC. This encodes CASSSLRASRGTGYNEQFF.

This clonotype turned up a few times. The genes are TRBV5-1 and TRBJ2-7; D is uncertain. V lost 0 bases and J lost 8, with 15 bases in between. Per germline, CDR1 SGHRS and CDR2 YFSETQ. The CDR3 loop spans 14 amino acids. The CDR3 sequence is CASSLGDHLGKQYF. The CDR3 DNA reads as TGCGCCAGCAGCTTGGGTGACCACCTCGGCAAGCAGTACTTC.

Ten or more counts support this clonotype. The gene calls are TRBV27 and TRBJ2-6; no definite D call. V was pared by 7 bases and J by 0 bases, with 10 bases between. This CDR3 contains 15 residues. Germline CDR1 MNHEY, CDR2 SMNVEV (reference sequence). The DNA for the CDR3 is TGTGCCAGCACGACTCGTAGCTCTGGGGCCAACGTCCTGACTTTC. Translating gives CASTTRSSGANVLTF.

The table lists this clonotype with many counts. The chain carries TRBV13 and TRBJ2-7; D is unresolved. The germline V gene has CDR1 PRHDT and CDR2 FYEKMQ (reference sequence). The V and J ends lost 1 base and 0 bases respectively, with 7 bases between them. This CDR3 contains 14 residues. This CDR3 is CASSLEGSSYEQYF. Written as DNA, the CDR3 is TGTGCCAGCAGCTTAGAAGGAAGCTCCTACGAGCAGTACTTC.

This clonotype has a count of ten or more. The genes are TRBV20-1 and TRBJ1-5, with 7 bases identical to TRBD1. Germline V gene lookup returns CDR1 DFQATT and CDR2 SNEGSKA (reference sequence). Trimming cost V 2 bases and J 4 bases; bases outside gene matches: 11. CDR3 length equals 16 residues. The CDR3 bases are TGCAGTGCTAGACGCTCCGGGACAGTGATAAATCAGCCCCAGCATTTT. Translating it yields CSARRSGTVINQPQHF.

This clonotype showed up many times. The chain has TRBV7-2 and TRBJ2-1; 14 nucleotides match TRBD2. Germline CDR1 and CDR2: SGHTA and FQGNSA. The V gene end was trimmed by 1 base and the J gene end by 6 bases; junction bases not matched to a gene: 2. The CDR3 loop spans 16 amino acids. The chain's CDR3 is CASSLGLAGGANEQFF. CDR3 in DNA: TGTGCCAGCAGCTTAGGACTAGCGGGAGGGGCCAATGAGCAGTTCTTC. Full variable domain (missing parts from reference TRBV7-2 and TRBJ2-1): GAGVSQSPSNKVTEKGKDVELRCDPISGHTALYWYRQSLGQGLEFLIYFQGNSAPDKSGLPSDRFSAERTGGSVSTLTIQRTQQEDSAVYLCASSLGLAGGANEQFFGPGTRLTVL.

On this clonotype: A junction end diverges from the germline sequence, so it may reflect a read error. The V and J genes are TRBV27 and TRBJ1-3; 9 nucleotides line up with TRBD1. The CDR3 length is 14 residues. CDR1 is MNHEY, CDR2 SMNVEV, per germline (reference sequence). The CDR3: CVSSSGTGRRHIYF. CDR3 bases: TGTGTCAGCAGTTCCGGGACAGGGAGAAGGCACATATATTTT.

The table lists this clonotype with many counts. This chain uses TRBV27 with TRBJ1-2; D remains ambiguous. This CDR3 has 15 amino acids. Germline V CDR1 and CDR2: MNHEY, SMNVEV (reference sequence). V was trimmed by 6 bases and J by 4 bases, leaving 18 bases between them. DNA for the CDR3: TGTGCCAGCAGCACGGCGGTCCTTAGCGGCTATGGCTACACCTTC. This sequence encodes CASSTAVLSGYGYTF.

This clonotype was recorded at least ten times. CDR3 coding DNA: TGTGCCAGCAGCATCCTAATGAACACTGAAGCTTTCTTT. This translates into CASSILMNTEAFF. V is TRBV11-2 and J is TRBJ1-1; D is unclear. CDR1 and CDR2 from the germline V gene are SGHAT and FQNNGV. V was pared by 5 bases and J by 0 bases, with 7 bases between. This CDR3 is 13 amino acids long. The variable domain in full, completed from reference TRBV11-2 and TRBJ1-1, reads EAGVAQSPRYKIIEKRQSVAFWCNPISGHATLYWYQQILGQGPKLLIQFQNNGVVDDSQLPKDRFSAERLKGVDSTLKIQPAKLEDSAVYLCASSILMNTEAFFGQGTRLTVV.

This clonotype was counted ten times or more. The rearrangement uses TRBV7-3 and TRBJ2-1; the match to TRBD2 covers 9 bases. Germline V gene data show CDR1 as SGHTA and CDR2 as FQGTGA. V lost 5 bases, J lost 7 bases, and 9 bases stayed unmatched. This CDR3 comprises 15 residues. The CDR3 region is CASSQGGLARNEQFF. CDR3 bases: TGTGCCAGCAGCCAGGGGGGACTAGCTCGGAATGAGCAGTTCTTC.

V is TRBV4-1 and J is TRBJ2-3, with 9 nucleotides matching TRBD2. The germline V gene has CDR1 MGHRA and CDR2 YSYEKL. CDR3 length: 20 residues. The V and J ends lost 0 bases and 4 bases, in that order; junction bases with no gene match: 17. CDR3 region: CASSQDWWGRTSGQPDTQYF. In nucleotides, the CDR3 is TGCGCCAGCAGCCAAGATTGGTGGGGTAGAACTAGCGGGCAACCAGATACGCAGTATTTT.

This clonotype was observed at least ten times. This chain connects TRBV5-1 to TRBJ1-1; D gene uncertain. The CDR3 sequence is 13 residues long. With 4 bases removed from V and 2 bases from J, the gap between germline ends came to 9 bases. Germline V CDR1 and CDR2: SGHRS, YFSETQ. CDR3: CASSLTRNTEAFF. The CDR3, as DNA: TGCGCCAGCAGCCTAACGAGAAACACTGAAGCTTTCTTT. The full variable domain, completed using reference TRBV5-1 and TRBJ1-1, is KAGVTQTPRYLIKTRGQQVTLSCSPISGHRSVSWYQQTPGQGLQFLFEYFSETQRNKGNFPGRFSGRQFSNSRSEMNVSTLELGDSALYLCASSLTRNTEAFFGQGTRLTVV.

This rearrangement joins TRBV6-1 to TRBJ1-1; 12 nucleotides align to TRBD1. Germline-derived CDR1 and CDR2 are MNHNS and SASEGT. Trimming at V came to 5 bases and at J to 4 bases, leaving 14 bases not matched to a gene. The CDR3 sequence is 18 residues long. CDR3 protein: CASSSLRDRGPVLTEAFF. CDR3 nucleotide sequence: TGTGCCAGCAGTTCTCTCCGGGACAGGGGGCCGGTCCTCACTGAAGCTTTCTTT.

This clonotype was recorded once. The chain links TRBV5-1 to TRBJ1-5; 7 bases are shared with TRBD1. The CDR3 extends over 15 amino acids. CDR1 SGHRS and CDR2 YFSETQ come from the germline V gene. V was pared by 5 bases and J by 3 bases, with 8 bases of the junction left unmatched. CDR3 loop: CASSRDSLYNQPQHF. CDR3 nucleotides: TGCGCCAGCAGTCGGGACAGCCTTTACAATCAGCCCCAGCATTTT.

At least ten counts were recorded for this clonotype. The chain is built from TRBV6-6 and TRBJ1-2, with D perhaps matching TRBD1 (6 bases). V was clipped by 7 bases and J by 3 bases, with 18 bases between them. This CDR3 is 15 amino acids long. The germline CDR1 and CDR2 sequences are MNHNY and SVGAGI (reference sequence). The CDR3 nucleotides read TGTGCCAGCAACGAAATACAGGGCGGAGACTATGGCTACACCTTC. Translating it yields CASNEIQGGDYGYTF.

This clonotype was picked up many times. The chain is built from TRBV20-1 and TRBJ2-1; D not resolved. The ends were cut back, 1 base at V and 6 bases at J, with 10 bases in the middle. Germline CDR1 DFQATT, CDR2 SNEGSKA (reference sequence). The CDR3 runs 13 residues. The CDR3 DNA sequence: TGCAGTGCTAGAGGAAGGGTTGGCAATGAGCAGTTCTTC. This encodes CSARGRVGNEQFF.

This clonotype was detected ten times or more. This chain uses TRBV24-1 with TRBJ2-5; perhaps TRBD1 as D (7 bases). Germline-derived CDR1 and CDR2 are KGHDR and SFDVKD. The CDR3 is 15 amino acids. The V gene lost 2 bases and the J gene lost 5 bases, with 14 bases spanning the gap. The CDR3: CATSDSTGAGETQYF. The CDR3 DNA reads TGTGCCACCAGTGATTCCACAGGGGCGGGGGAGACCCAGTACTTC.

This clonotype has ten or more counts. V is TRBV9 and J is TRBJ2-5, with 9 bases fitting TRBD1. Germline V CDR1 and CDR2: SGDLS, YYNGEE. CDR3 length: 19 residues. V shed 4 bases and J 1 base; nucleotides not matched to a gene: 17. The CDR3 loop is CASSSNSRQGVGGQETQYF. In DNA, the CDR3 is TGTGCCAGCAGCTCTAACTCTCGACAGGGGGTGGGGGGCCAAGAGACCCAGTACTTC.

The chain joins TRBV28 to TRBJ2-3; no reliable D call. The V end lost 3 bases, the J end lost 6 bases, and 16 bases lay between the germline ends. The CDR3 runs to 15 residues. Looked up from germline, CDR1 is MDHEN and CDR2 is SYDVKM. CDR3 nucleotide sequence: TGTGCCAGCAGTTTTATTTCGCGAAGCAGGGATACGCAGTATTTT. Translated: CASSFISRSRDTQYF.

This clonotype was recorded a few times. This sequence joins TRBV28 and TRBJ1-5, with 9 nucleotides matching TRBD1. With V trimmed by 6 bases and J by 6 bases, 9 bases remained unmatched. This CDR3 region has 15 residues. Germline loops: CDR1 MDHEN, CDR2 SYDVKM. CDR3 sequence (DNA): TGTGCCAGCAGCTCCCGGGACAGGGTGGCTCAGCCCCAGCATTTT. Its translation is CASSSRDRVAQPQHF.

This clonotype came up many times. CDR3 bases: TGCAGCGTAGCCCGGGGAGTAGAGACCCAGTACTTC. It translates to CSVARGVETQYF. The chain uses TRBV29-1 and TRBJ2-5; D is perhaps TRBD2 (5 bases). Trimming pared 6 bases from V and 4 bases from J, leaving 12 bases between. This CDR3 has 12 amino acids. Germline-derived CDR1 and CDR2 are SQVTM and ANQGSEA.

CDR3 residues: CASSGGSETGELFF. The CDR3 DNA reads as TGTGCCAGCAGCGGAGGGAGCGAGACCGGGGAGCTGTTTTTT. The chain has TRBV28 and TRBJ2-2; maybe TRBD2 (6 bases). Trimming shortened V by 6 bases and J by 5 bases, and 13 bases separated the two germline ends. CDR1 is MDHEN and CDR2 is SYDVKM in the germline V gene. This CDR3 is built from 14 residues. The full variable domain, rest sourced from reference TRBV28 and TRBJ2-2, is DVKVTQSSRYLVKRTGEKVFLECVQDMDHENMFWYRQDPGLGLRLIYFSYDVKMKEKGDIPEGYSVSREKKERFSLILESASTNQTSMYLCASSGGSETGELFFGEGSRLTVL.

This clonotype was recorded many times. CDR3 sequence: CASSRGQGTDTQYF. The CDR3, as DNA: TGCGCCAGCAGTCGGGGGCAGGGCACAGATACGCAGTATTTT. The rearrangement joins TRBV5-1 to TRBJ2-3; the D gene could be TRBD1 or TRBD2 (6 bases each). The germline V gene has CDR1 SGHRS and CDR2 YFSETQ. The CDR3 loop spans 14 amino acids. V was cut by 5 bases and J by 1 base, with 11 bases left in between. The full variable domain, rest sourced from reference TRBV5-1 and TRBJ2-3, is KAGVTQTPRYLIKTRGQQVTLSCSPISGHRSVSWYQQTPGQGLQFLFEYFSETQRNKGNFPGRFSGRQFSNSRSEMNVSTLELGDSALYLCASSRGQGTDTQYFGPGTRLTVL.